This T cell receptor beta chain was identified during a study of T cell responses to AZD1222 COVID-19 vaccine. Study-wide findings and caveats: Scientists sampled the repertoires only once the peak T cell response had passed.

As for this clone: Its antigen is still unknown.

The V gene lost 7 bases and the J gene lost 3 bases, with 10 bases spanning the gap. The CDR3 has 11 residues. CDR1 SQVTM and CDR2 ANQGSEA come from the germline V gene. Here immunoSEQ multiplex PCR was the method, and the copy in TCRdb shows in-frame clones only, minus some. The sample holds about 130,000 clones, around 94% seen once. The sequence derives from an adult in good health. The chain carries TRBV29-1 and TRBJ2-7; D assignment may be TRBD1 or TRBD2 (5 bases each). The starting material was peripheral blood, obtained on day 0 of AZD1222 vaccination. CDR3 loop: CSAGTNYEQYF. The CDR3 DNA sequence: TGCAGCGCCGGGACCAACTACGAGCAGTACTTC.